This note documents a single TCR beta chain sequence. Germline values: CDR1 LGHNA, CDR2 YNFKEQ. The CDR3 is 17 residues long. Trimming left V 0 bases short and J 5 bases short, with 18 bases between. Repertoires were generated with immunoSEQ multiplex PCR, while TCRdb's copy carries only in-frame clones and drops some. Here the sample spans about 2.1 million clones, 93% being singletons. In the naive CD8 group, cells lacked CD45RO and were positively selected for CCR7, so terminally differentiated effector memory CD45RA+ cells were left out. This specimen belongs to a study of shared clonotypes between healthy human individuals.

V and J are TRBV4-2 and TRBJ2-3; TRBD2 might be the D (7 bases). The origin of this receptor is a man between 18 and 35 years old in good health. Some clones in this sample may be carry-over from other donors' samples. The specimen was naive CD8+ T cells from PBMCs. CDR3 residues: CASSQDRGAPAVDTQYF. The DNA for the CDR3 is TGTGCCAGCAGCCAAGATCGGGGGGCACCCGCGGTAGATACGCAGTATTTT.